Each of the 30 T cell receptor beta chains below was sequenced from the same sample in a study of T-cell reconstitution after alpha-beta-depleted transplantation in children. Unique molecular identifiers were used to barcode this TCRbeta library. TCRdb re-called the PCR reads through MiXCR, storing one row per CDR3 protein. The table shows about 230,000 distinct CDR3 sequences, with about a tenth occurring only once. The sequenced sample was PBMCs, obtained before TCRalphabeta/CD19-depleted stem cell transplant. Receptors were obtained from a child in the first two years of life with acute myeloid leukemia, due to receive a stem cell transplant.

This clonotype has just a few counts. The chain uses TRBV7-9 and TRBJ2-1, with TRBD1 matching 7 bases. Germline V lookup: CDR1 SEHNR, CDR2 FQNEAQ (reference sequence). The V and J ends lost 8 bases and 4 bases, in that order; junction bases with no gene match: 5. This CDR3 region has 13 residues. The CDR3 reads CASPGTDYNEQFF. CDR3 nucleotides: TGTGCCAGCCCCGGGACAGATTACAATGAGCAGTTCTTC. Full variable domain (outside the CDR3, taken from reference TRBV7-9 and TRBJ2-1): DTGVSQNPRHKITKRGQNVTFRCDPISEHNRLYWYRQTLGQGPEFLTYFQNEAQLEKSRLLSDRFSAERPKGSFSTLEIQRTEQGDSAMYLCASPGTDYNEQFFGPGTRLTVL.

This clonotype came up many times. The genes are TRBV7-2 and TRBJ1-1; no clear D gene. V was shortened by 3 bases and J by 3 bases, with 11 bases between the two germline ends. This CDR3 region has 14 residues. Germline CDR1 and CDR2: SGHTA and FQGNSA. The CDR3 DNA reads TGTGCCAGCAGCTTTAGAAGGTCTTACACTGAAGCTTTCTTT. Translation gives CASSFRRSYTEAFF. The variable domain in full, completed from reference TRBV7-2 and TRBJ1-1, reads GAGVSQSPSNKVTEKGKDVELRCDPISGHTALYWYRQSLGQGLEFLIYFQGNSAPDKSGLPSDRFSAERTGGSVSTLTIQRTQQEDSAVYLCASSFRRSYTEAFFGQGTRLTVV.

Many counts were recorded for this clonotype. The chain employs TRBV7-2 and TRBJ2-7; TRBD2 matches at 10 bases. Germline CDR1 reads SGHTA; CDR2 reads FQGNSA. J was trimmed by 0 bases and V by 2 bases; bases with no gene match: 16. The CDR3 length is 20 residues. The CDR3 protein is CASSLRGAGTSDSSSYEQYF. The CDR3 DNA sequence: TGTGCCAGCAGCTTAAGGGGGGCCGGGACTAGCGACTCGAGCTCCTACGAGCAGTACTTC.

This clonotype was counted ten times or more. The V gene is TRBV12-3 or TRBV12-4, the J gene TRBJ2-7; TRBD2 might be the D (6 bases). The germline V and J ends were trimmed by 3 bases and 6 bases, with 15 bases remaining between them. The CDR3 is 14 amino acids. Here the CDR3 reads CASSLGDFGREQYF. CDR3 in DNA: TGTGCCAGCAGTTTGGGGGACTTCGGGCGCGAGCAGTACTTC.

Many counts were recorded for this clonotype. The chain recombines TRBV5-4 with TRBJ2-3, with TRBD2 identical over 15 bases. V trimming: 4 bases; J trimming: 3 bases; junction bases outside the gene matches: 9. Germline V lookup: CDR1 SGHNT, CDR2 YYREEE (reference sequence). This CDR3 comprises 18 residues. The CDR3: CASSVGLAGGPFTDTQYF. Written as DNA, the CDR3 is TGTGCCAGCAGCGTCGGACTAGCGGGAGGGCCTTTTACAGATACGCAGTATTTT.

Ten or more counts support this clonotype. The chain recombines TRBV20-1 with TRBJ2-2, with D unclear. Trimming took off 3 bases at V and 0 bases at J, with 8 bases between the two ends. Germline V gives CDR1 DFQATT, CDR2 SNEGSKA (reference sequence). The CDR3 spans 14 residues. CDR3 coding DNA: TGCAGTGCTAGTGGCATGTCGAACACCGGGGAGCTGTTTTTT. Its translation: CSASGMSNTGELFF.

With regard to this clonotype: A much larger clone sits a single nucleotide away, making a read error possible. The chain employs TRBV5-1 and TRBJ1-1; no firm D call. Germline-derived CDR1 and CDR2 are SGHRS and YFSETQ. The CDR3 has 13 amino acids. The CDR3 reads CAGSPALNTEAFF. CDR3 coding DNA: TGCGCCGGCAGCCCGGCCTTGAACACTGAAGCTTTCTTT.

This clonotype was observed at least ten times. The CDR3 DNA reads as TGTGCCAGCAAAACGGGACCGATTAGCACAGATACGCAGTATTTT. This encodes CASKTGPISTDTQYF. The chain combines TRBV12-3 or TRBV12-4 with TRBJ2-3, with D perhaps assigned TRBD1 or TRBD2 (5 bases each). The CDR3 length is 15 residues. The V gene lost 7 bases and the J gene lost 0 bases, with 14 bases spanning the gap.

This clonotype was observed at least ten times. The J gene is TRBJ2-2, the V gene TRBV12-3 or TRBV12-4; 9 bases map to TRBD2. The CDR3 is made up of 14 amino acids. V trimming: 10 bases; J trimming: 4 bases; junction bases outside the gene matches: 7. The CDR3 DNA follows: TGTGCCACCGCCGGGACTAGCAGCACCGGGGAGCTGTTTTTT. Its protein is CATAGTSSTGELFF.

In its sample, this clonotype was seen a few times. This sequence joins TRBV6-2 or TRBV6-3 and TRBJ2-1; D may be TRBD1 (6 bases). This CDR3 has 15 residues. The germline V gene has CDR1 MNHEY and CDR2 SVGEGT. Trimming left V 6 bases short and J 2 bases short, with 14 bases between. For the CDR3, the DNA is TGTGCCAGCAGACCTACTGAGGGGGCCTACAATGAGCAGTTCTTC. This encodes CASRPTEGAYNEQFF.

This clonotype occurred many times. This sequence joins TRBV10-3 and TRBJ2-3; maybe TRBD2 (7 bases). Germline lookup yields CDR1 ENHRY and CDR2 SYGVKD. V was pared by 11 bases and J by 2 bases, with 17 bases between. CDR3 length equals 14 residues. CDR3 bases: TGTGCCTCAGGACTAGGGGGTCACACAGATACGCAGTATTTT. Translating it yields CASGLGGHTDTQYF.

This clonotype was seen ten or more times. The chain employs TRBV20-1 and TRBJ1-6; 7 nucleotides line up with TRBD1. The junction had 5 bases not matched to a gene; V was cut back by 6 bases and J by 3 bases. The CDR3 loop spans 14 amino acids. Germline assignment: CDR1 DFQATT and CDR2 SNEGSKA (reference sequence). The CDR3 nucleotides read TGCAGTGCGCCGACAGGGAACTATAATTCACCCCTCCACTTT. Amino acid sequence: CSAPTGNYNSPLHF.

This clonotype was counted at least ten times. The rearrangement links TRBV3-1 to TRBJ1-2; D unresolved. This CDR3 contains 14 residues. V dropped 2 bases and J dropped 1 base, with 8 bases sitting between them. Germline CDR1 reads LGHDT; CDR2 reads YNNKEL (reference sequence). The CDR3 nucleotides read TGTGCCAGCAGCCAATGGAGGGTTAACTATGGCTACACCTTC. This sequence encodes CASSQWRVNYGYTF.

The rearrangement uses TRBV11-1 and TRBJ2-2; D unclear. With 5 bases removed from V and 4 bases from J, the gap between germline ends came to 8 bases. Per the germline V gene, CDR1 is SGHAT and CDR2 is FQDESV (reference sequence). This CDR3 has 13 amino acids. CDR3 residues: CASSPDSTGELFF. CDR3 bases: TGTGCCAGCAGCCCGGATAGCACCGGGGAGCTGTTTTTT.

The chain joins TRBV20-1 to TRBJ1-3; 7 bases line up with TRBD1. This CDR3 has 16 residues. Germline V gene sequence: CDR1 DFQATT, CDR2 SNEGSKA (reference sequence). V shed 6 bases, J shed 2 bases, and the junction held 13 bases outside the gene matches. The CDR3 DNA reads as TGCAGTGCGAGGGGGCCCCCGAGCAGGGCTGGAAACACCATATATTTT. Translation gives CSARGPPSRAGNTIYF.

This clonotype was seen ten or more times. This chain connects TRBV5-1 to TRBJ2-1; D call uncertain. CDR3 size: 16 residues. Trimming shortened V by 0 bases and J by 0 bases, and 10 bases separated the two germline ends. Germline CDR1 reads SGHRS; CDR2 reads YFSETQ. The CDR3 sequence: CASSLAHVSSYNEQFF. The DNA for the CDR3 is TGCGCCAGCAGCTTGGCCCACGTAAGCTCCTACAATGAGCAGTTCTTC.

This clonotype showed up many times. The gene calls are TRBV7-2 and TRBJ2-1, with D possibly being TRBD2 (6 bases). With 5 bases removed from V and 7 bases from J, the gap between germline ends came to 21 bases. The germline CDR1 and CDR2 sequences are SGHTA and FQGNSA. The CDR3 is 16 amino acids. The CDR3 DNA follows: TGTGCCAGCAGCGTCTCGGTCGCTAGCGCTCAGAATGAGCAGTTCTTC. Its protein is CASSVSVASAQNEQFF.

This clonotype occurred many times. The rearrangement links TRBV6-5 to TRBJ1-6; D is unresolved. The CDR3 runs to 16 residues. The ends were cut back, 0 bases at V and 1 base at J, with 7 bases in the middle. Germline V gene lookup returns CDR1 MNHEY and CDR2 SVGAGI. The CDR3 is CASSYSKVSYNSPLHF. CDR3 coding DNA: TGTGCCAGCAGTTACTCGAAAGTGTCCTATAATTCACCCCTCCACTTT.

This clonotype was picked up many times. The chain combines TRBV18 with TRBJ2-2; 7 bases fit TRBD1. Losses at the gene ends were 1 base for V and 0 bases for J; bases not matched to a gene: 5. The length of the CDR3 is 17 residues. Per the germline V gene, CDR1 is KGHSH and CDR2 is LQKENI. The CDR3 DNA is TGTGCCAGCTCACCACGACAGGGACGCCCGAACACCGGGGAGCTGTTTTTT. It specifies CASSPRQGRPNTGELFF.

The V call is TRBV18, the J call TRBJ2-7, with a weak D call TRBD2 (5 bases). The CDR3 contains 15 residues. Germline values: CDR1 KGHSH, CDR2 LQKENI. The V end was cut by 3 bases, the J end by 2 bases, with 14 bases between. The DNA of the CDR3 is TGTGCCAGCTCACCGGCTAGCCCCTCCACCTACGAGCAGTACTTC. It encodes CASSPASPSTYEQYF.

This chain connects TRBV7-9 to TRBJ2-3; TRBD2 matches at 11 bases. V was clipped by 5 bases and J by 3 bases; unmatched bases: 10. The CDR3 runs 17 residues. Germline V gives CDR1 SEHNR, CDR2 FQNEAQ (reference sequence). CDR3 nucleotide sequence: TGTGCCAGCAGCGCTGGACTAGCGGGCGTGGGGACAGATACGCAGTATTTT. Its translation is CASSAGLAGVGTDTQYF. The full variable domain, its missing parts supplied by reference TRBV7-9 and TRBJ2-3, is DTGVSQNPRHKITKRGQNVTFRCDPISEHNRLYWYRQTLGQGPEFLTYFQNEAQLEKSRLLSDRFSAERPKGSFSTLEIQRTEQGDSAMYLCASSAGLAGVGTDTQYFGPGTRLTVL.

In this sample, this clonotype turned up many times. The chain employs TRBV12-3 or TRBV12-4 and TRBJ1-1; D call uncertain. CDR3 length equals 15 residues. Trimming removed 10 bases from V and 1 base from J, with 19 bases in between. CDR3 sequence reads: CATSSRRTANTEAFF. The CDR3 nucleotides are TGTGCCACCTCTTCGAGAAGGACGGCGAACACTGAAGCTTTCTTT.

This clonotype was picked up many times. CDR3 amino acids: CAISGSREAGGEQYF. The CDR3 region has the DNA TGTGCCATCAGTGGCAGCCGGGAGGCTGGGGGCGAGCAGTACTTC. The chain joins TRBV10-3 to TRBJ2-7; TRBD2 agrees at 7 bases. This CDR3 spans 15 amino acids. V dropped 4 bases and J dropped 6; count of bases not matched to a gene: 12. Per germline, CDR1 ENHRY and CDR2 SYGVKD.

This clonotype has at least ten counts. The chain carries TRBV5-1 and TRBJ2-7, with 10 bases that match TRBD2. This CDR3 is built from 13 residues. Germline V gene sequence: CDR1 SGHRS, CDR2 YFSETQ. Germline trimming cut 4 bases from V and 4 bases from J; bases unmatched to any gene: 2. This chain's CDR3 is CASSASGRYEQYF. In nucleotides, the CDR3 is TGCGCCAGCAGCGCTAGCGGGAGATACGAGCAGTACTTC.

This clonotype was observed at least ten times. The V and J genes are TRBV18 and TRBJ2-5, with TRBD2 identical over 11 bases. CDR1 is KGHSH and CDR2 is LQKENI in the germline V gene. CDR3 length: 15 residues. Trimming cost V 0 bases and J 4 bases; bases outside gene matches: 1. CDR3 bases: TGTGCCAGCTCACCACCCGGACTAGCGGGAGAGACCCAGTACTTC. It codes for CASSPPGLAGETQYF.

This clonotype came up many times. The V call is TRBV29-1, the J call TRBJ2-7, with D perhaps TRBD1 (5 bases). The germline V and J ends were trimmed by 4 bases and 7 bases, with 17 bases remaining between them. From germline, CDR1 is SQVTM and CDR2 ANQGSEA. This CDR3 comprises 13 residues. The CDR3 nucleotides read TGCAGCGTTGGTGTGACAGACCTGGGGGAGCAGTACTTC. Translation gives CSVGVTDLGEQYF.

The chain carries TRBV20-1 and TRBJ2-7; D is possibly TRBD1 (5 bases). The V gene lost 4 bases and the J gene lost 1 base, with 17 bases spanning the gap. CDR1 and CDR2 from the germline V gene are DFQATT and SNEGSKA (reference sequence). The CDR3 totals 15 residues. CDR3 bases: TGCAGTGCTACCGACCTGGATAAGGGGTCCTACGAGCAGTACTTC. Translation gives CSATDLDKGSYEQYF.

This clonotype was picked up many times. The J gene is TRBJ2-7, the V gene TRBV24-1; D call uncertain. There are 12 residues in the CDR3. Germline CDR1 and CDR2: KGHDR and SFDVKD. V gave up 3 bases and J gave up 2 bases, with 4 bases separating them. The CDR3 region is CATSDNTYEQYF. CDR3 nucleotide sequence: TGTGCCACCAGTGATAACACCTACGAGCAGTACTTC.

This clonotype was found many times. CDR3 bases: TGCGCCAGCAGCCAGGACAGCGCGTCTTTCTTT. Encoded protein: CASSQDSASFF. J is TRBJ1-1 and V is TRBV5-1; a possible D gene is TRBD1 (6 bases). This CDR3 is 11 amino acids long. The V end lost 4 bases, the J end lost 12 bases, and 13 bases lay between the germline ends. Germline loops: CDR1 SGHRS, CDR2 YFSETQ.

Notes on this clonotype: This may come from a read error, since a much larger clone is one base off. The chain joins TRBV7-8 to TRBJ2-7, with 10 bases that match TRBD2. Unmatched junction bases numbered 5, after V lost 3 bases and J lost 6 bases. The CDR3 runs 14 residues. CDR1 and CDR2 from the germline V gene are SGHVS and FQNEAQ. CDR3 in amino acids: CASSLGLARVEQYF. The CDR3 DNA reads TGTGCCAGCAGCTTGGGACTAGCGAGAGTCGAGCAGTACTTC.